These 22 T cell receptor beta chains share one sample of origin, sequenced in a study of shared clonotypes between healthy human individuals. Assay used: immunoSEQ multiplex PCR; TCRdb lists only in-frame clones, some missing. The sample includes about 1.1 million clones, about four fifths of them seen just once. Sequencing input: memory CD4+ T cells from PBMCs. Regarding subset: CD45RA-negative fraction. Receptors originate from a young man in good health. Some clones in this sample may be carry-over from other donors' samples.

The chain links TRBV7-2 to TRBJ2-1, with 8 bases aligning to TRBD2. The V gene's germline CDR1 is SGHTA and CDR2 FQGNSA. The CDR3 covers 13 residues. V shed 1 base and J 9 bases; nucleotides not matched to a gene: 2. CDR3 DNA: TGTGCCAGCAGCTTAGGACTAGCGATTGAGCAGTTCTTC. As protein: CASSLGLAIEQFF.

CDR3 sequence reads: CASSEMGTGPGTEAFF. CDR3 nucleotides: TGTGCCAGCAGTGAAATGGGGACAGGGCCGGGCACTGAAGCTTTCTTT. The chain has TRBV6-1 and TRBJ1-1; 9 bases fit TRBD1. The CDR3 has 16 residues. J lost 4 bases, V lost 2 bases, and 8 bases had no gene match. Per germline, CDR1 MNHNS and CDR2 SASEGT.

J is TRBJ2-1 and V is TRBV7-2, with D unresolved. Trimming pared 6 bases from V and 7 bases from J, leaving 16 bases between. Germline V CDR1 and CDR2: SGHTA, FQGNSA. There are 14 residues in the CDR3. This chain's CDR3 is CASRPSSRRNEQFF. DNA of the CDR3: TGTGCCAGCAGACCCAGCTCGCGTCGGAATGAGCAGTTCTTC. Using reference TRBV7-2 and TRBJ2-1 for the parts outside the CDR3, the full variable domain is GAGVSQSPSNKVTEKGKDVELRCDPISGHTALYWYRQSLGQGLEFLIYFQGNSAPDKSGLPSDRFSAERTGGSVSTLTIQRTQQEDSAVYLCASRPSSRRNEQFFGPGTRLTVL.

V gene TRBV21-1 combines with J gene TRBJ2-5. TRBV21-1 is tagged as a pseudogene. The CDR3 contains 14 residues. Here the CDR3 DNA reads TGTGCCAGCAGCTACCGAACCCCCCAAGAGACCCAGTACTTC. Its translation: CASSYRTPQETQYF.

V is TRBV28 and J is TRBJ1-1; D call uncertain. Germline assignment: CDR1 MDHEN and CDR2 SYDVKM. V was cut by 5 bases and J by 0 bases, with 4 bases left in between. CDR3 size: 12 residues. CDR3 nucleotides: TGTGCCAGCAGTAGGATGAACACTGAAGCTTTCTTT. Translated, it gives CASSRMNTEAFF.

V and J are TRBV11-2 and TRBJ2-2; D remains ambiguous. This CDR3 contains 13 residues. V was shortened by 5 bases and J by 2 bases, with 6 bases between the two germline ends. Per the germline V gene, CDR1 is SGHAT and CDR2 is FQNNGV. The CDR3: CASSAYNTGELFF. CDR3 DNA: TGTGCCAGCAGCGCCTACAACACCGGGGAGCTGTTTTTT.

The CDR3 DNA follows: TGTGCCAGCAGTGAAGCGGGAGGGGATGACTATGGCTACACCTTC. It is translated as CASSEAGGDDYGYTF. The chain carries TRBV6-1 and TRBJ1-2; possible D gene TRBD1, 5 bases. The ends were cut back, 0 bases at V and 3 bases at J, with 11 bases in the middle. The CDR3 has 15 amino acids. Germline V CDR1 and CDR2: MNHNS, SASEGT.

J is TRBJ1-4 and V is TRBV5-1; the D gene is possibly TRBD1 (5 bases). Germline values: CDR1 SGHRS, CDR2 YFSETQ. The V gene lost 4 bases and the J gene lost 12 bases, with 19 bases spanning the gap. This CDR3 is built from 14 residues. The CDR3 DNA is TGCGCCAGCAGCGCCGGGACTGCCTTGGGGGAACTGTTTTTT. Translating it yields CASSAGTALGELFF.

The V call is TRBV5-1, the J call TRBJ1-2; 8 positions agree with TRBD1. V lost 3 bases and J lost 3; bases outside the gene matches: 1. CDR1 SGHRS and CDR2 YFSETQ come from the germline V gene. The CDR3 covers 13 residues. The CDR3 nucleotides read TGCGCCAGCAGCTGGGGACAGGACTATGGCTACACCTTC. It encodes CASSWGQDYGYTF. Variable domain in full (rest from reference TRBV5-1 and TRBJ1-2): KAGVTQTPRYLIKTRGQQVTLSCSPISGHRSVSWYQQTPGQGLQFLFEYFSETQRNKGNFPGRFSGRQFSNSRSEMNVSTLELGDSALYLCASSWGQDYGYTFGSGTRLTVV.

This clone has a handful of counts. This rearrangement joins TRBV6-5 to TRBJ2-5; D might be TRBD2 (6 bases). The germline V and J ends were trimmed by 4 bases and 4 bases, with 10 bases remaining between them. Per germline, CDR1 MNHEY and CDR2 SVGAGI. This CDR3 is 13 amino acids long. The CDR3: CASSSAGTETQYF. The CDR3 DNA reads TGTGCCAGCAGTTCGGCGGGAACAGAGACCCAGTACTTC.

The rearrangement uses TRBV30 and TRBJ1-3; D possibly corresponds to TRBD1 (6 bases). Trimming pared 1 base from V and 2 bases from J, leaving 9 bases between. Germline loops: CDR1 GTSNPN, CDR2 SVGIG (reference sequence). The CDR3 loop spans 14 amino acids. The CDR3 here is CAWSGTVAGNTIYF. CDR3 nucleotide sequence: TGTGCCTGGAGTGGGACAGTTGCTGGAAACACCATATATTTT.

This chain joins TRBV5-6 and TRBJ2-4; D is possibly TRBD2 (5 bases). Trimming left V 0 bases short and J 7 bases short, with 8 bases between. This CDR3 has 13 residues. CDR1 is SGHDT, CDR2 YYEEEE, per germline. CDR3 in DNA: TGTGCCAGCAGCTTGGGAGGGTTTAACATTCAGTACTTC. As protein: CASSLGGFNIQYF.

This clone was seen a handful of times. The gene calls are TRBV25-1 and TRBJ1-1; 12 bases line up with TRBD1. Germline lookup yields CDR1 MGHDK and CDR2 SYGVNS. The CDR3 totals 13 residues. The V gene end was trimmed by 6 bases and the J gene end by 10 bases; junction bases not matched to a gene: 6. Written as DNA, the CDR3 is TGTGCCAGCAGGCATGGGACAGGGGGCTTAGCTTTCTTT. It yields the protein CASRHGTGGLAFF.

In this sample, this clone turned up once. V gene TRBV4-3 combines with J gene TRBJ2-2; a possible D gene is TRBD1 (7 bases). The germline V and J ends were trimmed by 1 base and 4 bases, with 16 bases remaining between them. Germline CDR1 LGHNA, CDR2 YSLEER. The CDR3 length is 17 residues. CDR3 DNA sequence: TGCGCCAGCAGCCAAGGGGAGCGACAGGGAGGCACCGGGGAGCTGTTTTTT. Residues: CASSQGERQGGTGELFF.

The chain recombines TRBV4-2 with TRBJ2-3; 11 nucleotides agree with TRBD2. The CDR3 is 14 residues long. The V gene's germline CDR1 is LGHNA and CDR2 YNFKEQ. The ends lost 6 bases at V and 8 bases at J; junction bases unmatched: 7. The CDR3 DNA sequence: TGTGCCAGCAGAGACCTAGCGGGAGGCGGTACGCAGTATTTT. Its translation is CASRDLAGGGTQYF.

The sample holds a few counts of this clone. Within the sample, other DNA sequences also encode this same CDR3. The chain combines TRBV2 with TRBJ2-7; 8 bases match TRBD1. Germline V gene sequence: CDR1 SNHLY, CDR2 FYNNEI. The CDR3 covers 14 residues. The ends lost 5 bases at V and 2 bases at J; junction bases unmatched: 5. The CDR3 is CASSPGTGAYEQYF. The CDR3 nucleotides read TGTGCCAGCAGTCCCGGGACAGGTGCCTACGAGCAGTACTTC.

This clone was picked up a small number of times. The chain combines TRBV28 with TRBJ1-2, with no clear D. This CDR3 has 14 amino acids. Trimming took off 8 bases at V and 4 bases at J, with 17 bases between the two ends. Germline loops: CDR1 MDHEN, CDR2 SYDVKM. In DNA form, the CDR3 reads TGTGCCAGCGCAAGGGTCCCAGACGGCTATGGCTACACCTTC. This gives the protein CASARVPDGYGYTF.

The genes are TRBV18 and TRBJ1-2; no clear D. Germline V lookup: CDR1 KGHSH, CDR2 LQKENI. V lost 4 bases and J 7 bases, leaving 22 bases between the germline ends. This CDR3 contains 16 residues. CDR3: CASSQGRFFGGSGYTF. The CDR3 DNA is TGTGCCAGCTCACAAGGACGCTTCTTTGGAGGGAGTGGCTACACCTTC.

Worth noting for this clone: The identical CDR3 is also encoded by other nucleotide sequences in the sample. The chain uses TRBV6-5 and TRBJ2-7; D gene uncertain. The CDR3 totals 14 residues. Germline assignment: CDR1 MNHEY and CDR2 SVGAGI. Trimming took off 2 bases at V and 0 bases at J, with 8 bases between the two ends. In DNA form, the CDR3 reads TGTGCCAGCAGTTACGGCGGATACTCCTACGAGCAGTACTTC. This codes for CASSYGGYSYEQYF.

J is TRBJ1-3 and V is TRBV4-3, with D hard to call. The germline CDR1 and CDR2 sequences are LGHNA and YSLEER. V was trimmed by 3 bases and J by 0 bases, leaving 12 bases between them. This CDR3 comprises 16 residues. CDR3 in DNA: TGCGCCAGCAGCCAGGACCGGGCCTCCTCTGGAAACACCATATATTTT. Protein sequence: CASSQDRASSGNTIYF.

The chain has TRBV28 and TRBJ2-2; D gene uncertain. The CDR3 spans 18 residues. CDR1 is MDHEN and CDR2 is SYDVKM in the germline V gene. The V gene lost 5 bases and the J gene lost 6 bases, with 25 bases spanning the gap. CDR3 bases: TGTGCCAGCAGTCGTGGCTCCGGCCGGGTTGTGTCCCCCGGGGAGCTGTTTTTT. Encoded protein: CASSRGSGRVVSPGELFF.

The genes are TRBV2 and TRBJ2-3; the D gene could be TRBD1 or TRBD2 (5 bases each). Trimming stripped 6 bases from V and 2 bases from J, with 18 bases between. CDR1 and CDR2 (germline): SNHLY, FYNNEI. This CDR3 contains 16 residues. This CDR3 reads CASRDPGTDLTDTQYF. CDR3 sequence (DNA): TGTGCCAGCAGAGACCCCGGGACGGACCTCACAGATACGCAGTATTTT.